This T cell receptor beta chain was profiled in a study of T cells after posttransplantation cyclophosphamide. Sequenced by immunoSEQ multiplex PCR; TCRdb stores in-frame clones only, minus some. The sample lists 50,000 to 60,000 clones, 90% to 95% occurring once. Sequenced sample: PBMCs. This clonotype was sampled from a woman aged 25 to 39 in good health and a related stem cell transplant donor.

The CDR3 loop reads CASSQDLTVEAFF. CDR3 nucleotide sequence: TGCGCCAGCAGCCAAGATCTGACAGTTGAAGCTTTCTTT. This chain uses TRBV4-3 with TRBJ1-1, with D possibly matching TRBD1 (5 bases). The CDR3 loop spans 13 amino acids. Looked up from germline, CDR1 is LGHNA and CDR2 is YSLEER. Trimming shortened V by 0 bases and J by 7 bases, and 9 bases separated the two germline ends.